This T cell receptor (beta chain) emerged from a study of cytomegalovirus exposure and HLA in healthy donors. This clone was found a few times. Its antigen is unidentified. Trimming at V came to 0 bases and at J to 4 bases, leaving 5 bases not matched to a gene. Per germline, CDR1 SGHNT and CDR2 YYREEE (reference sequence). The CDR3 consists of 16 residues. In the PCR, 60 Vbeta and 13 Jbeta primers were used. Profiling relied on immunoSEQ multiplex PCR, and the TCRdb table lists in-frame clones only, not all of them. The data show 95,000 to 100,000 clones, roughly four fifths seen once. Study-wide results and limits: Generally TCR sequences proved uncommon, though certain public TCRs appeared in numerous donors. Researchers counted roughly 160 TCR beta chains as cytomegalovirus-associated.

This TCR was recovered from a man between 45 and 60 years old in good health and CMV-seronegative. The chain carries TRBV5-4 and TRBJ2-3; 10 nucleotides agree with TRBD2. Material for sequencing was PBMCs. The DNA for the CDR3 is TGTGCCAGCAGCTTGGGGGGAGCGGGAGGGTCAGATACGCAGTATTTT. This translates into CASSLGGAGGSDTQYF.